The TCR beta chain under discussion was sequenced for a study of blood T cell repertoires in COVID-19. At the level of the study: Sample material is recorded as cDNA or gDNA derived from T cells, B-cell-depleted T cells, or PBMCs.

Methods used by the authors: Reference gene primer amplification in the assay estimated nucleated cell counts. Some clones are missing from TCRdb's copy, which holds only in-frame ones; the method was immunoSEQ multiplex PCR. V, J and clone size were drawn from that table, and D and trimming were deduced from the DNA. Among under 400,000 clones listed, 65% to 90% were seen once. Living in 24 US areas, the participants were between 18 and 89 years of age. Cohort placement rested on clinical history that participants reported themselves. V was shortened by 3 bases and J by 9 bases, with 12 bases between the two germline ends. The germline gives CDR1 ENHRY, CDR2 SYGVKD. The CDR3 loop spans 14 amino acids.

This clonotype originated in a woman between 40 and 50 years old with acute COVID-19. The chain carries TRBV10-3 and TRBJ1-6; D not certain. Sequencing was done on a sample of PBMCs or T cells enriched from blood (not recorded which). In DNA, the CDR3 is TGTGCCATCAGTGAACGGTCCATCGGTTCACCCCTCCACTTT. It specifies CAISERSIGSPLHF.